The clone carrying this T cell receptor (beta chain) was detected only once. In the original analysis: Reference gene primer amplification in the assay estimated nucleated cell counts. Method: immunoSEQ multiplex PCR; TCRdb's copy keeps in-frame clones and lacks some. Clone size and V and J calls were adopted from that table, with D and trimming inferred from the DNA. The top ten clones hold 1.7% of a sample with 350,000 to 450,000 clones, around 92% of them seen once. Participants came from some 23 US areas, aged roughly 18 to 95 years. Cohort allocation depended upon clinical history that participants reported. These data are taken from a study of blood T cell repertoires in COVID-19. Study-level background: Samples of COVID-19 (acute and convalescent) were obtained from the United States, Italy and Spain.

V was pared by 5 bases and J by 3 bases, with 10 bases of the junction left unmatched. The CDR3 extends over 15 amino acids. Germline V lookup: CDR1 SGHVS, CDR2 FNYEAQ. The sample was PBMCs or T cells enriched from blood (not recorded which). The clonotype was recovered from a woman aged 25 to 39 who had recovered from COVID-19. The genes are TRBV7-6 and TRBJ2-7; 7 bases fit TRBD2. The CDR3 sequence: CASSQTSSGYYEQYF. CDR3 nucleotides: TGTGCCAGCAGCCAGACTAGTAGCGGGTACTACGAGCAGTACTTC. Looking up the rest from reference TRBV7-6 and TRBJ2-7 gives the full variable domain: GAGVSQSPRYKVTKRGQDVALRCDPISGHVSLYWYRQALGQGPEFLTYFNYEAQQDKSGLPNDRFSAERPEGSISTLTIQRTEQRDSAMYRCASSQTSSGYYEQYFGPGTRLTVT.